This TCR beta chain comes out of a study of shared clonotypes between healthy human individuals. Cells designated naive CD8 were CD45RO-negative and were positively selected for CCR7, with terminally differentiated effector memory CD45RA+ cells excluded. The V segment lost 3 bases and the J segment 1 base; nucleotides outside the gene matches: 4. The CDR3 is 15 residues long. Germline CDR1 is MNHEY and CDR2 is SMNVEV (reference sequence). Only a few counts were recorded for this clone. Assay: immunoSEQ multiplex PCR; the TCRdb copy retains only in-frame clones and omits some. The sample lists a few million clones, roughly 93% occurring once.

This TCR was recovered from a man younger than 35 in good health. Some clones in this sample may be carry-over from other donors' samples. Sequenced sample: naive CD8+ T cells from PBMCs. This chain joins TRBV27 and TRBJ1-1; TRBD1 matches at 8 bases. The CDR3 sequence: CASSFLGTGNTEAFF. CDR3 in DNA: TGTGCCAGCAGTTTCCTCGGGACAGGGAACACTGAAGCTTTCTTT.